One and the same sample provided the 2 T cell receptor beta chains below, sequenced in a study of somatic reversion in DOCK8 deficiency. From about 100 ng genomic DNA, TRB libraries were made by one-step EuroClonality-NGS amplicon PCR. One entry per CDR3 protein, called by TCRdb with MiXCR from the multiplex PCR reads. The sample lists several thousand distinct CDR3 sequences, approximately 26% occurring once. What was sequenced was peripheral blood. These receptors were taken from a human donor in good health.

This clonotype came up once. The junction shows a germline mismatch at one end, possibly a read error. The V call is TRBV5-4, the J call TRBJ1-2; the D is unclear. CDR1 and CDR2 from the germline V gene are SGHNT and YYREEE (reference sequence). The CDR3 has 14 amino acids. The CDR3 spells CASSLSGVDSGCTF. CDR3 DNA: TGTGCCAGCAGCTTGTCTGGGGTGGATAGTGGCTGCACCTTC.

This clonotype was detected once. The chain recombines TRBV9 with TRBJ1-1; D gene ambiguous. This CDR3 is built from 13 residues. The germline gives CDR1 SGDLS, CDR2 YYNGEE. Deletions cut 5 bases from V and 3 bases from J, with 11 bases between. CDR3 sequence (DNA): TGTGCCAGCAGACTACTCGGGGACACTGAAGCTTTCTTT. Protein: CASRLLGDTEAFF. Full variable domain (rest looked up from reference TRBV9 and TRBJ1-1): DSGVTQTPKHLITATGQRVTLRCSPRSGDLSVYWYQQSLDQGLQFLIQYYNGEERAKGNILERFSAQQFPDLHSELNLSSLELGDSALYFCASRLLGDTEAFFGQGTRLTVV.